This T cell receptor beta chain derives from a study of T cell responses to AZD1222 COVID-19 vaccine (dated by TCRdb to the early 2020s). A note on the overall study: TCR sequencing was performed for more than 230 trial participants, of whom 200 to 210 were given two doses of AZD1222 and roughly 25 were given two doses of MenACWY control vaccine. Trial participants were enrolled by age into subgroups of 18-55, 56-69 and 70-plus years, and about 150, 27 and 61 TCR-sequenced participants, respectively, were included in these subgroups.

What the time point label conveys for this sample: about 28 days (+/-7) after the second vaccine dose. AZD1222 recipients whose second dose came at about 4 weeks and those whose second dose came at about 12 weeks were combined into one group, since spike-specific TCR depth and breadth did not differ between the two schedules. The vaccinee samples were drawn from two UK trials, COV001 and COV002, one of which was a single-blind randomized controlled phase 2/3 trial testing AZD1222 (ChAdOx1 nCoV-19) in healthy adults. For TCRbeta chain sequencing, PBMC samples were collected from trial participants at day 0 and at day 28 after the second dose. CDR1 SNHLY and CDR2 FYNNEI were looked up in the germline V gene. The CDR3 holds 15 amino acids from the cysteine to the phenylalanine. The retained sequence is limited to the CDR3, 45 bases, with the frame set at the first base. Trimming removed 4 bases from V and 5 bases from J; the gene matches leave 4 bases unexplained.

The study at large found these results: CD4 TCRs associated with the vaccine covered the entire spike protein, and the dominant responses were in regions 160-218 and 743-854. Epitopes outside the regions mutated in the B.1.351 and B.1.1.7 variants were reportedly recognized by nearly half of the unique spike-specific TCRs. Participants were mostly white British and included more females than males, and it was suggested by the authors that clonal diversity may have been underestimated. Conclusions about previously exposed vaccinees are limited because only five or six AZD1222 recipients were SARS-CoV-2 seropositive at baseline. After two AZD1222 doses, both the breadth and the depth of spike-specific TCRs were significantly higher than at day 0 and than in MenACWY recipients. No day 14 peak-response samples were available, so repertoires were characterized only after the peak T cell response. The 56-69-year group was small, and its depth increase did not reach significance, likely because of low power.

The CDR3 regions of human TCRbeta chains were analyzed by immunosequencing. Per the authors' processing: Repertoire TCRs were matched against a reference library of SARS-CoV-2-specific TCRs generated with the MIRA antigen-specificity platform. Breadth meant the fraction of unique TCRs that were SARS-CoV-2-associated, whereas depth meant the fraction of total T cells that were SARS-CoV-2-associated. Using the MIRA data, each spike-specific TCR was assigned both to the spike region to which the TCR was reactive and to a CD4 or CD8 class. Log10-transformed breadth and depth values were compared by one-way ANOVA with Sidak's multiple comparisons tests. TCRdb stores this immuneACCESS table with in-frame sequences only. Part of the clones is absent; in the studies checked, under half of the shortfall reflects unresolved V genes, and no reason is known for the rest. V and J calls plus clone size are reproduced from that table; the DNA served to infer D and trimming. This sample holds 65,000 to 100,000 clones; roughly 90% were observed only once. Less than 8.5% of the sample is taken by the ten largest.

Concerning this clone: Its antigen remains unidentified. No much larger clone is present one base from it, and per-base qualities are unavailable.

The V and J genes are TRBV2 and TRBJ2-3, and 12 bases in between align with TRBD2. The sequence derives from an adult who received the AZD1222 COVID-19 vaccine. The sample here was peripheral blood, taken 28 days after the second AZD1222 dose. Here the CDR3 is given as CASSGLAGDLDTQYF. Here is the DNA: TGTGCCAGCAGTGGACTAGCGGGAGATCTAGATACGCAGTATTTT. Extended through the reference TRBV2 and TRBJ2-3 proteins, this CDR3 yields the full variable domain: EPEVTQTPSHQVTQMGQEVILRCVPISNHLYFYWYRQILGQKVEFLVSFYNNEISEKSEIFDDQFSVERPDGSNFTLKIRSTKLEDSAMYFCASSGLAGDLDTQYFGPGTRLTVL.